This record looks at one T cell receptor beta chain sequence and its context. V shed 0 bases, J shed 3 bases, and the junction held 3 bases outside the gene matches. CDR1 is SNHLY, CDR2 FYNNEI, per germline. The length of the CDR3 is 17 residues. The sample originates from a study of T cells in Graves' hyperthyroidism and ophthalmopathy. The wider study: Peripheral blood was obtained at initial diagnosis, preceding any treatment.

Amplified TCR beta CDR3 regions came from RNA transcripts. A first-round RT-PCR of the TCR CDR3 used the HTBI primer set. TCRdb reprocessed the multiplex PCR reads via MiXCR and lists one record per CDR3 protein. The sample lists nearly 600,000 distinct CDR3 sequences, roughly 13% seen once, with 5.8% in the top ten. V is TRBV2 and J is TRBJ2-2; 11 bases fit TRBD2. The TCR originated in a woman in her thirties with Graves' hyperthyroidism that later progressed to Graves' ophthalmopathy. Sequenced: blood. CDR3 residues: CASSEASGRADTGELFF. In nucleotides, the CDR3 is TGTGCCAGCAGTGAAGCTAGCGGGAGGGCAGACACCGGGGAGCTGTTTTTT.